Listed here are 28 T cell receptor beta chains from one sample, sequenced in a study of shared clonotypes between healthy human individuals. The protocol was immunoSEQ multiplex PCR, while the TCRdb copy is restricted to in-frame clones and leaves out a portion. The table has 2,500,000 or so clones, approximately 93% seen once. The material sequenced was naive CD4+ T cells from PBMCs. The subset: CD45RA+ positively selected. These receptors were obtained from a man between 18 and 35 years old in good health. Some clones in this sample may be carry-over from other donors' samples.

In this sample, this clone turned up once. The V and J genes are TRBV9 and TRBJ2-1; D possibly matches TRBD1 or TRBD2 (5 bases each). The germline V gene has CDR1 SGDLS and CDR2 YYNGEE. This CDR3 region has 15 residues. V was clipped by 4 bases and J by 6 bases, with 17 bases between them. The CDR3 sequence: CASSPGPSGGNEQFF. CDR3 DNA: TGTGCCAGCAGCCCGGGACCGTCAGGTGGCAATGAGCAGTTCTTC.

This clone was detected once. The chain has TRBV7-2 and TRBJ2-5; 12 bases map to TRBD2. This CDR3 contains 18 residues. Germline CDR1 and CDR2: SGHTA and FQGNSA. V lost 5 bases, J lost 4 bases, and 14 bases stayed unmatched. In DNA, the CDR3 is TGTGCCAGCAGCCCCGGAGGACTAGCGGGGACCCTCGGAGAGACCCAGTACTTC. It yields the protein CASSPGGLAGTLGETQYF.

CDR3 sequence: CASRSTGAGYEQYF. CDR3 in DNA: TGTGCCAGCAGGTCGACGGGGGCGGGATACGAGCAGTACTTC. The chain couples TRBV7-3 to TRBJ2-7, with D possibly being TRBD1 or TRBD2 (6 bases each). The germline CDR1 and CDR2 sequences are SGHTA and FQGTGA. The CDR3 length is 14 residues. The V gene lost 6 bases and the J gene lost 4 bases, with 16 bases spanning the gap.

The count of this clone is one. The same CDR3 also results from other DNA sequences found in this sample. This chain joins TRBV6-6 and TRBJ1-5; tentatively, D is TRBD1 (5 bases). This CDR3 spans 15 amino acids. Germline assignment: CDR1 MNHNY and CDR2 SVGAGI (reference sequence). V lost 2 bases and J 2 bases, leaving 10 bases between the germline ends. The CDR3 is CASSYVGVGNQPQHF. The CDR3 bases are TGTGCCAGCAGTTACGTAGGGGTGGGCAATCAGCCCCAGCATTTT.

This clone was observed once. The chain has TRBV6-1 and TRBJ1-3; perhaps TRBD1 as D (5 bases). The V gene lost 1 base and the J gene lost 5 bases, with 12 bases spanning the gap. Germline assignment: CDR1 MNHNS and CDR2 SASEGT. The length of the CDR3 is 15 residues. The CDR3 region is CASSEEGWYRNTIYF. The DNA of the CDR3 is TGTGCCAGCAGTGAAGAGGGGTGGTATCGAAACACCATATATTTT.

This sequence joins TRBV5-4 and TRBJ2-5, with 8 bases lining up with TRBD2. V lost 4 bases to trimming and J lost 4 bases; unmatched junction nucleotides: 9. The CDR3 totals 15 residues. The germline V gene encodes CDR1 SGHNT and CDR2 YYREEE (reference sequence). CDR3 loop: CASSPSGSRLETQYF. The CDR3 DNA sequence: TGTGCCAGCAGCCCAAGCGGGAGTCGGTTAGAGACCCAGTACTTC.

CDR3 coding DNA: TGTGCCATCGCCGACAGAAATAGCAATCAGCCCCAGCATTTT. This sequence encodes CAIADRNSNQPQHF. The chain joins TRBV10-3 to TRBJ1-5; weak D call: TRBD1 (5 bases). Germline lookup yields CDR1 ENHRY and CDR2 SYGVKD. V shed 8 bases and J shed 0 bases, with 11 bases lying between them. The CDR3 runs 14 residues.

The chain employs TRBV28 and TRBJ2-3; the D call may be TRBD1 or TRBD2 (5 bases each). Germline V gene data show CDR1 as MDHEN and CDR2 as SYDVKM. The CDR3 has 12 residues. The V end lost 5 bases, the J end lost 9 bases, and 12 bases lay between the germline ends. The CDR3, as DNA: TGTGCCAGCAGTCCTACAGGACTCACGCAGTATTTT. This encodes CASSPTGLTQYF.

Concerning this clone: Other DNA variants within this sample encode the same CDR3. The chain carries TRBV2 and TRBJ2-3; 7 nucleotides agree with TRBD1. Germline assignment: CDR1 SNHLY and CDR2 FYNNEI. Losses at the gene ends were 7 bases for V and 2 bases for J; bases not matched to a gene: 6. The CDR3 totals 14 residues. The CDR3: CASNRDRDTDTQYF. The CDR3 nucleotides read TGTGCCAGCAATAGAGACAGGGACACAGATACGCAGTATTTT.

This clone showed up just once. Other DNA sequences from this sample encode an identical CDR3 as well. J is TRBJ1-4 and V is TRBV28; D not certain. The germline V gene encodes CDR1 MDHEN and CDR2 SYDVKM. V lost 2 bases and J lost 7, with 8 bases in between. The CDR3 totals 13 residues. In nucleotides, the CDR3 is TGTGCCAGCAGTTTAGGTCAGTCTGAAAAACTGTTTTTT. Protein sequence: CASSLGQSEKLFF. The full variable domain, completed using reference TRBV28 and TRBJ1-4, is DVKVTQSSRYLVKRTGEKVFLECVQDMDHENMFWYRQDPGLGLRLIYFSYDVKMKEKGDIPEGYSVSREKKERFSLILESASTNQTSMYLCASSLGQSEKLFFGSGTQLSVL.

V is TRBV21-1 and J is TRBJ2-7; the table's D call of TRBD2 was not tested on the DNA. TRBV21-1 is a recognized pseudogene. The CDR3 loop spans 14 amino acids. In DNA, the CDR3 is TGTGCCAGCAGCAAGTCCGGGAAAAGCTACGAGCAGTACTTC. The encoded protein is CASSKSGKSYEQYF.

The V gene is TRBV4-2, the J gene TRBJ2-2; 8 bases map to TRBD2. The trim removed 4 bases at V and 4 bases at J, leaving 8 bases unmatched. The CDR3 sequence is 16 residues long. Looked up from germline, CDR1 is LGHNA and CDR2 is YNFKEQ. The CDR3 bases are TGTGCCAGCAGCCCCCCGGGACTAGGGACCACCGGGGAGCTGTTTTTT. This sequence encodes CASSPPGLGTTGELFF.

This chain joins TRBV14 and TRBJ1-1; 10 nucleotides align to TRBD1. This CDR3 spans 14 amino acids. The ends lost 1 base at V and 5 bases at J; junction bases unmatched: 1. The germline V gene has CDR1 SGHDN and CDR2 FVKESK. As DNA, the CDR3 is TGTGCCAGCAGCCAAGGGGGACAGGGGACTGAAGCTTTCTTT. Amino acids: CASSQGGQGTEAFF.

A single count supports this clone. This chain joins TRBV27 and TRBJ1-5; 9 nucleotides line up with TRBD1. The ends lost 6 bases at V and 6 bases at J; junction bases unmatched: 9. The length of the CDR3 is 15 residues. Germline V gives CDR1 MNHEY, CDR2 SMNVEV (reference sequence). The CDR3 nucleotides are TGTGCCAGCAGCTCACAGGGGGCAGTGATTCAGCCCCAGCATTTT. This codes for CASSSQGAVIQPQHF.

This chain uses TRBV5-6 with TRBJ1-1; D not certain. CDR3 size: 14 residues. With 0 bases removed from V and 5 bases from J, the gap between germline ends came to 11 bases. Germline V gene lookup returns CDR1 SGHDT and CDR2 YYEEEE. The CDR3 bases are TGTGCCAGCAGCTTGGTACATAAGGCGACTGAAGCTTTCTTT. It codes for CASSLVHKATEAFF.

This chain connects TRBV5-1 to TRBJ2-5; D gene ambiguous. The CDR3 covers 17 residues. Germline assignment: CDR1 SGHRS and CDR2 YFSETQ. V lost 4 bases to trimming and J lost 2 bases, with 21 bases between them. CDR3 DNA: TGCGCCAGCAGCCCAAAACCCCTTGGGCCCGAACAAGAGACCCAGTACTTC. Protein: CASSPKPLGPEQETQYF.

V gene TRBV6-5 combines with J gene TRBJ2-1, with 9 bases matching TRBD2. Germline values: CDR1 MNHEY, CDR2 SVGAGI. The J segment lost 8 bases and the V segment lost 3 bases, leaving 5 bases of the junction unmatched. This CDR3 region has 14 residues. The CDR3 region has the DNA TGTGCCAGCAGTTATAGCGGGAGTTCGGATGAGCAGTTCTTC. Its protein product is CASSYSGSSDEQFF.

V is TRBV27 and J is TRBJ1-1; D uncertain. Looked up from germline, CDR1 is MNHEY and CDR2 is SMNVEV (reference sequence). The CDR3 spans 15 residues. Trimming took 0 bases from V and 2 from J, leaving 10 bases between them. In DNA, the CDR3 is TGTGCCAGCAGTTTATCTGGCAGTATAAACACTGAAGCTTTCTTT. Encoded protein: CASSLSGSINTEAFF.

The V and J genes are TRBV19 and TRBJ2-2, with 8 bases aligning to TRBD1. This CDR3 is 15 amino acids long. Germline V gene sequence: CDR1 LNHDA, CDR2 SQIVND (reference sequence). The V and J ends lost 5 bases and 4 bases, in that order; junction bases with no gene match: 6. This CDR3 reads CASSVTGAGTGELFF. For the CDR3, the DNA is TGTGCCAGTAGTGTGACAGGGGCGGGCACCGGGGAGCTGTTTTTT.

The J gene is TRBJ2-7, the V gene TRBV28; the D is unclear. Germline loops: CDR1 MDHEN, CDR2 SYDVKM. The CDR3 has 11 amino acids. Trimming removed 6 bases at V and 3 bases at J, with 6 bases between. The CDR3 nucleotides are TGTGCCAGCAGGTTTAACTACGAGCAGTACTTC. Amino acids: CASRFNYEQYF.

The rearrangement joins TRBV4-2 to TRBJ2-1, with 9 nucleotides matching TRBD2. The length of the CDR3 is 15 residues. In germline, CDR1 is LGHNA, CDR2 YNFKEQ. With V trimmed by 2 bases and J by 8 bases, 7 bases remained unmatched. The CDR3 DNA follows: TGTGCCAGCAGCCAATCTAGCGGGGTAGGGGATGAGCAGTTCTTC. It is translated as CASSQSSGVGDEQFF.

The DNA of the CDR3 is TGTGCCAGCAGTGTGGCAGGGGAACGGCAGCCCCAGCATTTT. Its translation is CASSVAGERQPQHF. The rearrangement uses TRBV6-1 and TRBJ1-5; possible D gene TRBD1, 6 bases. Trimming pared 4 bases from V and 7 bases from J, leaving 14 bases between. Germline V gives CDR1 MNHNS, CDR2 SASEGT. There are 14 residues in the CDR3.

The chain joins TRBV5-1 to TRBJ2-7; D could derive from TRBD1 or TRBD2 (5 bases each). V was shortened by 3 bases and J by 2 bases, with 15 bases between the two germline ends. The CDR3 has 15 amino acids. From germline, CDR1 is SGHRS and CDR2 YFSETQ. In nucleotides, the CDR3 is TGCGCCAGCAGCTATTCCCTACTAGGGGCCTACGAGCAGTACTTC. Residues: CASSYSLLGAYEQYF.

The chain carries TRBV27 and TRBJ1-1, with 10 positions matching TRBD1. Trimming at V came to 3 bases and at J to 5 bases, leaving 6 bases not matched to a gene. CDR3 length: 15 residues. Germline CDR1 is MNHEY and CDR2 is SMNVEV (reference sequence). CDR3 sequence (DNA): TGTGCCAGCAGTTTGTCTTGGACAGGGGGGACTGAAGCTTTCTTT. Encoded protein: CASSLSWTGGTEAFF.

The chain combines TRBV5-4 with TRBJ2-7, with 9 bases fitting TRBD1. Trimming removed 4 bases from V and 2 bases from J; junction bases left unmatched: 7. The CDR3 totals 15 residues. Germline lookup yields CDR1 SGHNT and CDR2 YYREEE (reference sequence). CDR3 sequence reads: CASSPGGQGPYEQYF. CDR3 in DNA: TGTGCCAGCAGCCCCGGGGGACAGGGACCCTACGAGCAGTACTTC.

The chain combines TRBV11-2 with TRBJ2-7; no clear D gene. V shed 2 bases and J shed 6 bases, with 2 bases lying between them. Germline loops: CDR1 SGHAT, CDR2 FQNNGV. The CDR3 extends over 10 amino acids. For the CDR3, the DNA is TGTGCCAGCAGCTTAACCGAGCAGTACTTC. This codes for CASSLTEQYF.

This chain uses TRBV27 with TRBJ1-4; no clear D. Trimming left V 3 bases short and J 0 bases short, with 2 bases between. The CDR3 length is 13 residues. From germline, CDR1 is MNHEY and CDR2 SMNVEV (reference sequence). The CDR3 protein is CASSFSTNEKLFF. Here the CDR3 DNA reads TGTGCCAGCAGTTTTTCAACTAATGAAAAACTGTTTTTT.

The J gene is TRBJ1-2, the V gene TRBV5-1; D might be TRBD1 (6 bases). Germline V lookup: CDR1 SGHRS, CDR2 YFSETQ. The CDR3 has 14 amino acids. V was shortened by 3 bases and J by 8 bases, with 17 bases between the two germline ends. The CDR3 sequence is CASSYAGEGGGYTF. The CDR3 region has the DNA TGCGCCAGCAGCTATGCAGGGGAAGGAGGAGGCTACACCTTC.